The T cell receptor (beta chain) under discussion was sequenced for a study of blood T cell repertoires in COVID-19. For the study at large: The samples span acute and convalescent COVID-19 from the United States, Italy and Spain. The cDNA or gDNA used as material had been derived from T cells, B-cell-depleted T cells, or PBMCs.

Germline lookup yields CDR1 SGDLS and CDR2 YYNGEE. The CDR3 sequence is 16 residues long. V dropped 2 bases and J dropped 0; count of bases not matched to a gene: 3. Authors' analysis steps: Quantification of nucleated cells was approximated via reference gene primer amplification. Sequencing used immunoSEQ multiplex PCR; TCRdb keeps in-frame clones, though not all of them. The DNA gave D and trimming, while V, J and clone size come from that table. Counted here are some 160,000 clones, roughly 90% occurring once; the ten biggest clones make up roughly 2.3%. The sequencing input was peripheral blood. The rearrangement joins TRBV9 to TRBJ1-3, with TRBD1 identical over 9 bases. The TCR was taken from a man between 18 and 29 years old with acute or convalescent COVID-19. In DNA form, the CDR3 reads TGTGCCAGCAGCGTCGGGACAGGGAGCTCTGGAAACACCATATATTTT. Its translation: CASSVGTGSSGNTIYF.